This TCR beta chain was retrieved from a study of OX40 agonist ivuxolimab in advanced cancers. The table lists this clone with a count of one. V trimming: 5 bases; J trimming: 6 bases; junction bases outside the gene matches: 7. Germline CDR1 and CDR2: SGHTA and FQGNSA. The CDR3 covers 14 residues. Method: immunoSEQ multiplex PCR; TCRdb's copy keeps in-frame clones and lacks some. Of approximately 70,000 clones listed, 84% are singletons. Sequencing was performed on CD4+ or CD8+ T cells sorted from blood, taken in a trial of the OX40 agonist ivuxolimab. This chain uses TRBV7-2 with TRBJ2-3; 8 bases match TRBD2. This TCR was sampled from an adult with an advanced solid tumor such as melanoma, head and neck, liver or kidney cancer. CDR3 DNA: TGTGCCAGCAGCGGAGCGGGAGCGCGGGATACGCAGTATTTT. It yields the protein CASSGAGARDTQYF.